This T cell receptor (beta chain) was identified in a study of T-cell reconstitution after alpha-beta-depleted transplantation in children. With respect to this clonotype: The antigen remains unidentified.

Overall study findings and caveats: T cells produced anew were the main source of T-cell counts and diversity one year after transplant. Several hundred expanded graft clones reportedly gave rise to the alpha-beta T cells present about two months after transplant. Recipient T cells and thymic progenitors that survived were the source of the high TCRbeta diversity seen at day 60 in some patients.

Unique molecular identifiers were used to barcode this TCRbeta library. TCRdb re-called the PCR reads through MiXCR, storing one row per CDR3 protein. The profile shows about 310,000 distinct CDR3 sequences, roughly 21% of them singletons. There are 17 residues in the CDR3. Trimming at V came to 1 base and at J to 1 base, leaving 7 bases not matched to a gene. The germline V gene has CDR1 DFQATT and CDR2 SNEGSKA (reference sequence). The rearrangement uses TRBV20-1 and TRBJ2-4, with TRBD2 identical over 10 bases. Here the sequenced sample was PBMCs, mostly from graft donor cells, taken 180 days after TCRalphabeta/CD19-depleted stem cell transplant. The receptor was isolated from a male patient aged 10 to 17 who had a stem cell transplant for acute lymphoblastic leukemia, so the T cells may come from the graft donor. CDR3 DNA sequence: TGCAGTGCTAGAGTGGGACTAGCGATATTCGCCAAAAACATTCAGTACTTC. Amino acids: CSARVGLAIFAKNIQYF.